This T cell receptor beta chain was retrieved from a study of blood T cell repertoires in COVID-19. While infection was still active, Seattle patients were enrolled and then followed longitudinally. Germline V CDR1 and CDR2: LGHDT, YNNKEL (reference sequence). Trimming took 1 base from V and 9 from J, leaving 10 bases between them. The CDR3 totals 14 residues. Sequencing used immunoSEQ multiplex PCR; TCRdb keeps in-frame clones, though not all of them. The sample carries about 500,000 clones, roughly nine tenths recorded once. This rearrangement joins TRBV3-1 (or the pseudogene TRBV3-2) to TRBJ1-6; perhaps TRBD1 as D (6 bases). This sequence originates from a man aged 18 to 35 with COVID-19, enrolled during active disease. What was sequenced was peripheral blood. In DNA form, the CDR3 reads TGTGCCAGCAGCCAAGTTCAGGGGATTTCACCCCTCCACTTT. Protein product: CASSQVQGISPLHF.